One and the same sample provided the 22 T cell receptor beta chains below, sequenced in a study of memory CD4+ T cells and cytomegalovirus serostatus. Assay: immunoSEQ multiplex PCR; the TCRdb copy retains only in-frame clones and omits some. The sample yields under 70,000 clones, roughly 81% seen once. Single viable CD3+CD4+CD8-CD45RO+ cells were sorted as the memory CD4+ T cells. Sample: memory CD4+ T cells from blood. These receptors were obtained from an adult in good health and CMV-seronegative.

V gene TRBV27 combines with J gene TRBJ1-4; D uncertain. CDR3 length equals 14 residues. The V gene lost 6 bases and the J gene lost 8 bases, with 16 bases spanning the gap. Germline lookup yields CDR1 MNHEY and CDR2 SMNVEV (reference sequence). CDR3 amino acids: CASSFTQRSEKLFF. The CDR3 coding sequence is TGTGCCAGCAGCTTCACCCAGAGGAGCGAAAAACTGTTTTTT.

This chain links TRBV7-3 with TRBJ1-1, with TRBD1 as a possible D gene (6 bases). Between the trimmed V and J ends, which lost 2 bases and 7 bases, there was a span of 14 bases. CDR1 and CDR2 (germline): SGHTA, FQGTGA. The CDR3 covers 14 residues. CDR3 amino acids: CASSLRPQGLEAFF. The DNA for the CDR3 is TGTGCCAGCAGCTTACGCCCACAGGGCCTTGAAGCTTTCTTT.

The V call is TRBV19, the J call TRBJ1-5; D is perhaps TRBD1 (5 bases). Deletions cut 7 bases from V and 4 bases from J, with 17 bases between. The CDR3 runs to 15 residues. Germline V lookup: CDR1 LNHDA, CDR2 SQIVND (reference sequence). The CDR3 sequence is CASKQGPRTNQPQHF. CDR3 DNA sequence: TGTGCCAGTAAGCAGGGTCCGCGAACAAATCAGCCCCAGCATTTT.

Here the CDR3 reads CASSLAPQGAGETQYF. For the CDR3, the DNA is TGTGCCAGCAGCTTAGCGCCCCAGGGGGCGGGGGAGACCCAGTACTTC. The chain combines TRBV27 with TRBJ2-5, with 8 bases identical to TRBD1. Germline values: CDR1 MNHEY, CDR2 SMNVEV (reference sequence). This CDR3 is 16 amino acids long. Germline trimming cut 6 bases from V and 5 bases from J; bases unmatched to any gene: 14.

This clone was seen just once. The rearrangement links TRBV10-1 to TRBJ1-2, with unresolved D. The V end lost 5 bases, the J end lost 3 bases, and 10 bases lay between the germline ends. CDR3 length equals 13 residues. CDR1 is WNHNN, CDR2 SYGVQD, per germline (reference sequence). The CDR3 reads CASSSRPDYGYTF. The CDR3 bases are TGCGCCAGCAGTTCGCGTCCGGACTATGGCTACACCTTC.

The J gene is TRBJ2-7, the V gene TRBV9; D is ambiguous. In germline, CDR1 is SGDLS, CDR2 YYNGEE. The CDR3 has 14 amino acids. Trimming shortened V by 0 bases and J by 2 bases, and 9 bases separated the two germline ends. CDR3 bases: TGTGCCAGCAGCGTAGATCACAGAGCCTACGAGCAGTACTTC. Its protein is CASSVDHRAYEQYF. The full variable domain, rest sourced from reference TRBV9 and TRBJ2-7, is DSGVTQTPKHLITATGQRVTLRCSPRSGDLSVYWYQQSLDQGLQFLIQYYNGEERAKGNILERFSAQQFPDLHSELNLSSLELGDSALYFCASSVDHRAYEQYFGPGTRLTVT.

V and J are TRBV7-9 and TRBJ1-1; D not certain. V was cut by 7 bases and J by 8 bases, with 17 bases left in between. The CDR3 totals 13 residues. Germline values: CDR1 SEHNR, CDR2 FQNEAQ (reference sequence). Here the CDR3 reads CASNDIRAPEAFF. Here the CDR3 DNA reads TGTGCCAGCAACGATATCCGGGCCCCAGAAGCTTTCTTT. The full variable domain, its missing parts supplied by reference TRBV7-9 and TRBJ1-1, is DTGVSQNPRHKITKRGQNVTFRCDPISEHNRLYWYRQTLGQGPEFLTYFQNEAQLEKSRLLSDRFSAERPKGSFSTLEIQRTEQGDSAMYLCASNDIRAPEAFFGQGTRLTVV.

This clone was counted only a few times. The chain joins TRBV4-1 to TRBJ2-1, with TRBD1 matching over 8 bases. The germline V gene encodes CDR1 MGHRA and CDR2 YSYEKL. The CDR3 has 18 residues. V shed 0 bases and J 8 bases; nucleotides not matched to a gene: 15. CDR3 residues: CASSQDQAGQGADDEQFF. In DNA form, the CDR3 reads TGCGCCAGCAGCCAAGATCAGGCCGGACAGGGCGCGGACGATGAGCAGTTCTTC.

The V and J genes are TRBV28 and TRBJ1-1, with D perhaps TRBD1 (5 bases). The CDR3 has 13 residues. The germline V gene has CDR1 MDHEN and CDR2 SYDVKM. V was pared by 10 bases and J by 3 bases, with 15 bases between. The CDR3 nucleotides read TGTGCCACGCGGGGGGGGGTCCACACTGAAGCTTTCTTT. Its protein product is CATRGGVHTEAFF.

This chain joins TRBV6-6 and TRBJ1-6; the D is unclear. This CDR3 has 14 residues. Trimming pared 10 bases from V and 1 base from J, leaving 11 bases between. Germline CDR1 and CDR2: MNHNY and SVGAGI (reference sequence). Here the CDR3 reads CAIQAQSYNSPLHF. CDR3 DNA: TGTGCCATCCAAGCGCAGTCCTATAATTCACCCCTCCACTTT.

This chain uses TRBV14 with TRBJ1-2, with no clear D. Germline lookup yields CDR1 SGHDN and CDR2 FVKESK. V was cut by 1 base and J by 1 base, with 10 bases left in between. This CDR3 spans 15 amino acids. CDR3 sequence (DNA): TGTGCCAGCAGCCAAGCCGGAGGGATTAACTATGGCTACACCTTC. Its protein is CASSQAGGINYGYTF.

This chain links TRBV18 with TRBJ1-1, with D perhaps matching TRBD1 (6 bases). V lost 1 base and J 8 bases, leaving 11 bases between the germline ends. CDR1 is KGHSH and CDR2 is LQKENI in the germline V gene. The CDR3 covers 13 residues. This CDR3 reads CASSPLGGQEAFF. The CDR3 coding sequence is TGTGCCAGCTCACCACTCGGGGGACAAGAAGCTTTCTTT. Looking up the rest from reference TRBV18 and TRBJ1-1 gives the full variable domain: NAGVMQNPRHLVRRRGQEARLRCSPMKGHSHVYWYRQLPEEGLKFMVYLQKENIIDESGMPKERFSAEFPKEGPSILRIQQVVRGDSAAYFCASSPLGGQEAFFGQGTRLTVV.

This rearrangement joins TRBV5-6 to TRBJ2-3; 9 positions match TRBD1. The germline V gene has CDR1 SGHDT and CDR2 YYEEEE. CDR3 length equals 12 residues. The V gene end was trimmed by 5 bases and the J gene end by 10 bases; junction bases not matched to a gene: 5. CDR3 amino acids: CASRSGQGAQYF. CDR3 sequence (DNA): TGTGCCAGCAGATCGGGACAGGGCGCGCAGTATTTT.

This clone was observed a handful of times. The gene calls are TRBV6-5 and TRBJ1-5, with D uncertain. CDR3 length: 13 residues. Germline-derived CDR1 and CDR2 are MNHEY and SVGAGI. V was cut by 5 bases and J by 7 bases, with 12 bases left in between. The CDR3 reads CASSRQQNQPQHF. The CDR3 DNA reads TGTGCCAGCAGTAGGCAACAGAACCAGCCCCAGCATTTT.

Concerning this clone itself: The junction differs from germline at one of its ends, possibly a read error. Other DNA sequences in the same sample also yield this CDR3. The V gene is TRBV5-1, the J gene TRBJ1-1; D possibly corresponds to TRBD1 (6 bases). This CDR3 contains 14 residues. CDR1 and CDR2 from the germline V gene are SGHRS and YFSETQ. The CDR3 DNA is TGCGCCAGCAGCTTGGACAGGGTGAAGACTGAAGCTTTCTTT. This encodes CASSLDRVKTEAFF.

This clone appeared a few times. The CDR3 DNA reads as TGTGCCAGCAGATCCGGGACGGCTAACTATGGCTACACCTTC. This translates into CASRSGTANYGYTF. This chain connects TRBV28 to TRBJ1-2; TRBD1 might be the D (5 bases). Germline CDR1 MDHEN, CDR2 SYDVKM. Trimming pared 6 bases from V and 0 bases from J, leaving 11 bases between. The CDR3 consists of 14 residues.

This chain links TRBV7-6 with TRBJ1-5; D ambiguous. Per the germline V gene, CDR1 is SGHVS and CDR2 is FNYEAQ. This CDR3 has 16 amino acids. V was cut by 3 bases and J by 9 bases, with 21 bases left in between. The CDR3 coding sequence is TGTGCCAGCAGCTTCATCTTTAGCGTCCCCCGTTTGCCCCAGCATTTT. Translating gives CASSFIFSVPRLPQHF.

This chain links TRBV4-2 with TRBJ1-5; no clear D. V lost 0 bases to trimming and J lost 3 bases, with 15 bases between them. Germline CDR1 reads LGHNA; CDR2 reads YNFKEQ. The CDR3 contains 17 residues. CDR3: CASSQDDRLRLNQPQHF. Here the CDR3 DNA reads TGTGCCAGCAGCCAAGACGATCGTTTGCGGCTCAATCAGCCCCAGCATTTT.

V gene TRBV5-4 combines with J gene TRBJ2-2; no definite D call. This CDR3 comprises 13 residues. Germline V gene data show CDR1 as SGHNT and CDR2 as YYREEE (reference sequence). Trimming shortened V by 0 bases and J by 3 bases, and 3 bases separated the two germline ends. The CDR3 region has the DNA TGTGCCAGCAGCTTGGACGACACCGGGGAGCTGTTTTTT. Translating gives CASSLDDTGELFF.

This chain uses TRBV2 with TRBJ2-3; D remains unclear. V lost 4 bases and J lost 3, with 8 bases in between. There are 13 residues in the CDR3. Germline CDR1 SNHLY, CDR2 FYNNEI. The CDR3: CASSALGTDTQYF. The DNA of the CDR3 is TGTGCCAGCAGTGCCCTCGGAACAGATACGCAGTATTTT. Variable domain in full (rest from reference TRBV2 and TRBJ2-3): EPEVTQTPSHQVTQMGQEVILRCVPISNHLYFYWYRQILGQKVEFLVSFYNNEISEKSEIFDDQFSVERPDGSNFTLKIRSTKLEDSAMYFCASSALGTDTQYFGPGTRLTVL.

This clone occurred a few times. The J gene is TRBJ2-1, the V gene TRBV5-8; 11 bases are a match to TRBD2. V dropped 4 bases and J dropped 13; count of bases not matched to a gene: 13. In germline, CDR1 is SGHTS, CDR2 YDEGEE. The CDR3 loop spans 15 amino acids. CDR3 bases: TGTGCCAGCAGCCCAGGAAGTAGCGGGAGGGAATATCAGTTCTTC. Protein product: CASSPGSSGREYQFF. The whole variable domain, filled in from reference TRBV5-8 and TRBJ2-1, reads EAGVTQSPTHLIKTRGQQATLRCSPISGHTSVYWYQQALGLGLQFLLWYDEGEERNRGNFPPRFSGRQFPNYSSELNVNALELEDSALYLCASSPGSSGREYQFFGPGTRLTVL.

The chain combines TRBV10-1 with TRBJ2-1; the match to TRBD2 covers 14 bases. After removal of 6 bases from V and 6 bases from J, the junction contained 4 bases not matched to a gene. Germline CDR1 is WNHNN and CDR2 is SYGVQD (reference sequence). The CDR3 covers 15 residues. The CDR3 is CASSTGTSGSNEQFF. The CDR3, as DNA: TGCGCCAGCAGCACCGGGACTAGCGGGAGCAATGAGCAGTTCTTC.